Listed below are T cell receptor beta chains from one sample, sequenced in a study of CD8+ T cells in alopecia areata. Clones were read by immunoSEQ multiplex PCR, and TCRdb kept only the in-frame ones, dropping some. The profile shows roughly 120,000 clones, roughly two thirds of them singletons. The sequenced sample consisted of CD4+ T cells sorted from blood. The receptors shown here come from a human donor in good health. The CDR3 runs from the conserved cysteine through the conserved F or W. The D gene is left open where the match is weak. Expanded clones get a size class; other rows say once, few or many, or leave the size out.

V gene	clone size	J gene	D gene	CDR3 DNA	CDR3 protein
TRBV30	NA	TRBJ1-4	NA	TGTGCCTGGAGTGTGAGCCCTGAAAAACTGTTTTTT	CAWSVSPEKLFF
TRBV4-1	NA	TRBJ1-6	TRBD1	TGCGCCAGCAGCCGCACAGGGGAATATTCACCCCTCCACTTT	CASSRTGEYSPLHF
TRBV2	NA	TRBJ1-2	NA	TGTGCCAGCCAAGGGGACTATGGCTACACCTTC	CASQGDYGYTF
TRBV5-1	few	TRBJ2-2	NA	TGCGCCAGCAGCTTGGCCCCCACCGGGGAGCTGTTTTTT	CASSLAPTGELFF
TRBV7-9	NA	TRBJ2-7	NA	TGTGCCAGCAGCCGAGACCACGAGCAGTACTTC	CASSRDHEQYF
TRBV29-1	NA	TRBJ1-2	NA	TGCAGCGCTGTTACGGCGGGACATGGCTACACCTTC	CSAVTAGHGYTF
TRBV2	NA	TRBJ1-5	TRBD1	TGTGCCAGCAGAGAACAGGGGTTTAGCAATCAGCCCCAGCATTTT	CASREQGFSNQPQHF
TRBV5-1	NA	TRBJ2-3	TRBD2	TGCGCCAGCAGCCCGGGACTAGCGGGGGTCACAGATACGCAGTATTTT	CASSPGLAGVTDTQYF
TRBV29-1	NA	TRBJ2-5	TRBD1	TGCAGCGCTGGGACAGGTATCCCGACAGAGACCCAGTACTTC	CSAGTGIPTETQYF
TRBV30	NA	TRBJ1-5	NA	TGTGCCTGGAGTTTAGGGAGCAATCAGCCCCAGCATTTT	CAWSLGSNQPQHF
TRBV4-1	NA	TRBJ2-2	NA	TGCGCCAGCAGCCAAGAGGCAGCCCTCCCCGGGGAGCTGTTTTTT	CASSQEAALPGELFF
TRBV21-1	NA	TRBJ2-7	NA	TGTGCCAGCAGCCTCCTGGGGCCAAGGGACGAGCAGTACTTC	CASSLLGPRDEQYF
TRBV19	few	TRBJ1-1	NA	TGTGCCACTTCCCGGGTGGGGGCGAACACTGAAGCTTTCTTT	CATSRVGANTEAFF
TRBV7-2	NA	TRBJ1-1	NA	TGTGCCAGCAGCTTACATAGAGGAGGAACTGAAGCTTTCTTT	CASSLHRGGTEAFF
TRBV19	NA	TRBJ2-5	NA	TGTGCCAGTAGTATGGTGGGAGGCGAGACCCAGTACTTC	CASSMVGGETQYF
TRBV30	NA	TRBJ1-5	NA	TGTGCCTGGAGTAGGGGTAGCAATCAGCCCCAGCATTTT	CAWSRGSNQPQHF
TRBV28	NA	TRBJ1-1	TRBD1	TGTGCCAGCCAATTCGCAGGGGGCTCGAACACTGAAGCTTTCTTT	CASQFAGGSNTEAFF
TRBV30	NA	TRBJ2-5	NA	TGTGCCTGGTCGCGGGGTGGAGGCGGGGTCCAAGAGACCCAGTACTTC	CAWSRGGGGVQETQYF
TRBV30	NA	TRBJ1-1	NA	TGTGCCTGGACCAAAACGAACACTGAAGCTTTCTTT	CAWTKTNTEAFF
TRBV30	once	TRBJ1-2	TRBD1	TGTGCCTGGAGTGTACGACAGGGGGATGGCTACACCTTC	CAWSVRQGDGYTF
TRBV7-2	NA	TRBJ2-3	TRBD2	TGTGCCAGCAGGAAGCGGGGGAGCACAGATACGCAGTATTTT	CASRKRGSTDTQYF
TRBV29-1	few	TRBJ2-4	NA	TGCAGCGCAGGACCCGGTATAAACATTCAGTACTTC	CSAGPGINIQYF
TRBV30	NA	TRBJ2-6	NA	TGTGCCTGGAGCGGAAATTTGGGGACTGGGGCCAACGTCCTGACTTTC	CAWSGNLGTGANVLTF
TRBV2	NA	TRBJ2-2	TRBD1	TGTGCCAGCAGCTCCAGGACAGGGGACACCGGGGAGCTGTTTTTT	CASSSRTGDTGELFF
TRBV7-8	NA	TRBJ2-5	TRBD1	TGTGCCAGCAGCCGCGGACAGGGAATGGAGACCCAGTACTTC	CASSRGQGMETQYF
TRBV7-9	NA	TRBJ2-7	NA	TGTGCCAGCAGCGCGGACCACTACGAGCAGTACTTC	CASSADHYEQYF
TRBV11-2	NA	TRBJ2-5	TRBD2	TGTGCCAGCAGCTTGGGACTAGCGGAGACCCAGTACTTC	CASSLGLAETQYF
TRBV20-1	NA	TRBJ1-1	NA	TGCAGTGCTAGACAGAACACTGAAGCTTTCTTT	CSARQNTEAFF
TRBV30	NA	TRBJ1-2	TRBD1	TGTGCCTGGATAAGGCGATTCAGGGGGCGCGGTGGCTATGGCTACACCTTC	CAWIRRFRGRGGYGYTF
TRBV7-2	NA	TRBJ2-2	NA	TGTGCCAGCAGCTTATCAATAGGAGTGAACACCGGGGAGCTGTTTTTT	CASSLSIGVNTGELFF
TRBV30	NA	TRBJ1-6	NA	TGTGCCTGGAGTGTGGTAGGGGATACACCCCTCCACTTT	CAWSVVGDTPLHF
TRBV6-1	NA	TRBJ2-3	TRBD2	TGTGCCAGCAGTGACCCCCAGCGGGGGGCCACTTATACGCAGTATTTT	CASSDPQRGATYTQYF
TRBV6-6	NA	TRBJ1-6	TRBD1	TGTGCCAGCAGTTACTTGGGACAGGGTAATTCACCCCTCCACTTT	CASSYLGQGNSPLHF
TRBV7-8	few	TRBJ1-2	NA	TGTGCCAGCACCCCCTCGGGGGAAGGGCGCGGCTACACCTTC	CASTPSGEGRGYTF
TRBV29-1	NA	TRBJ1-1	NA	TGCAGCGGAGGGGGGTACACTGAAGCTTTCTTT	CSGGGYTEAFF
TRBV28	NA	TRBJ2-4	TRBD2	TGTGCCAGCAGCCGACTAGCGGCCAAAAACATTCAGTACTTC	CASSRLAAKNIQYF
TRBV5-1	NA	TRBJ1-6	NA	TGCGCCAGCAGCTTGGTGGGGGGCGATTCACCCCTCCACTTT	CASSLVGGDSPLHF